The present T cell receptor (beta chain) was sequenced within a study of T cell responses to AZD1222 COVID-19 vaccine. Study outcomes and limitations: Rises in breadth and depth of Spike-specific TCRs came after two AZD1222 doses. The study found vaccine-associated CD4 TCRs spanning spike, dominant at 160-218 and 743-854. White British donors predominated, females outnumbered males, and clonal diversity was possibly underestimated. No repertoire was sampled before or during the peak T cell response, only after it.

Data came from immunoSEQ multiplex PCR; TCRdb stores just in-frame clones and leaves some out. The sample lists 95,000 to 110,000 clones, about nine tenths occurring once. V was clipped by 5 bases and J by 1 base, with 2 bases between them. Per the germline V gene, CDR1 is KGHDR and CDR2 is SFDVKD. The CDR3 consists of 12 residues. As to this clone: Its antigen is currently unknown.

This chain links TRBV24-1 with TRBJ1-5; D not certain. This sequence originates from an adult in good health. Specimen: peripheral blood, collected on day 0 of AZD1222 vaccination. The CDR3 bases are TGTGCCACCAGTGGCAGCAATCAGCCCCAGCATTTT. This encodes CATSGSNQPQHF.